Below are 3 T cell receptor beta chains sequenced from a single sample in a study of T-cell reconstitution after alpha-beta-depleted transplantation in children. Preparation of the TCRbeta library was carried out with unique molecular identifiers. TCRdb analysed the PCR reads with MiXCR anew, one entry per CDR3 protein. This sample has about 830,000 distinct CDR3 sequences; roughly 16% occur once, and the top ten carry roughly 5%. The sample consisted of PBMCs, mostly from graft donor cells, taken 360 days after TCRalphabeta/CD19-depleted stem cell transplant. The origin of the receptors is a male patient aged 10 to 17 who had a stem cell transplant for acute lymphoblastic leukemia, so the T cells may come from the graft donor.

This clonotype occurred a few times. The rearrangement links TRBV29-1 to TRBJ2-5, with D possibly matching TRBD1 (6 bases). The germline V gene has CDR1 SQVTM and CDR2 ANQGSEA. This CDR3 is 18 amino acids long. Trimming removed 0 bases at V and 3 bases at J, with 23 bases between. The CDR3 loop reads CSVEDSWRRTAPEETQYF. CDR3 bases: TGCAGCGTTGAAGATTCGTGGCGCCGGACAGCACCTGAAGAGACCCAGTACTTC.

V and J are TRBV7-9 and TRBJ2-1; 8 bases fit TRBD1. Germline V gene lookup returns CDR1 SEHNR and CDR2 FQNEAQ (reference sequence). The CDR3 loop spans 15 amino acids. Trimming took 2 bases from V and 5 from J; bases not matched to a gene: 5. CDR3 sequence reads: CASSLRTGLHNEQFF. The CDR3 DNA reads TGTGCCAGCAGCTTAAGGACAGGGCTCCACAATGAGCAGTTCTTC.

This clonotype was counted between two and nine times. V gene TRBV12-3 or TRBV12-4 combines with J gene TRBJ2-4; the match to TRBD2 covers 15 bases. The CDR3 has 18 residues. Trimming removed 3 bases from V and 0 bases from J; junction bases left unmatched: 3. This chain's CDR3 is CASSFRTSGRVAKNIQYF. The DNA of the CDR3 is TGTGCCAGCAGTTTCCGGACTAGCGGGAGGGTAGCCAAAAACATTCAGTACTTC.